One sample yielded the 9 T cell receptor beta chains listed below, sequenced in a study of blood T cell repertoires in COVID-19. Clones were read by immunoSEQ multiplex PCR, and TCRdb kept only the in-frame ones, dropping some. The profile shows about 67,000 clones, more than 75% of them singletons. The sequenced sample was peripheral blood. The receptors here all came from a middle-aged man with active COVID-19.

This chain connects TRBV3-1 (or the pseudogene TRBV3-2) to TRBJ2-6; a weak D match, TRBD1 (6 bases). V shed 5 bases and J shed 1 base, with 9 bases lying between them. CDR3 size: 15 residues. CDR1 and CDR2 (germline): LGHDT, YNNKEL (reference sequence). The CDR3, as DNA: TGTGCCAGCAGCGGGGGCCGGTCTGGGGCCAACGTCCTGACTTTC. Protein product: CASSGGRSGANVLTF.

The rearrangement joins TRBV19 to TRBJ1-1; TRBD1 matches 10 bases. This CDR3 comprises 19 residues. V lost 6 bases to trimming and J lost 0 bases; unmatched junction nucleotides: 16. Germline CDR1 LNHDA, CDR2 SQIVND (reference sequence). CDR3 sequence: CASSTLTGGRRGMNTEAFF. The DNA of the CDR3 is TGTGCCAGTAGCACCCTGACAGGGGGCCGCAGAGGGATGAACACTGAAGCTTTCTTT.

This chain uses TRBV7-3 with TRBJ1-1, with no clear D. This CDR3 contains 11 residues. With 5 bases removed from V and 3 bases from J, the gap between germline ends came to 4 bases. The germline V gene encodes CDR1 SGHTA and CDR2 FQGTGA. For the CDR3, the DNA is TGTGCCAGCAGCACTTACACTGAAGCTTTCTTT. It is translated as CASSTYTEAFF.

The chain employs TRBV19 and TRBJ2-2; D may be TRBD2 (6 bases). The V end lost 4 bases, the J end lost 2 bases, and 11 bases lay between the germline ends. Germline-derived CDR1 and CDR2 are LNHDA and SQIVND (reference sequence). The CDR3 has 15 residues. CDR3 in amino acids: CASSTGTANTGELFF. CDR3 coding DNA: TGTGCCAGTAGTACCGGGACTGCCAACACCGGGGAGCTGTTTTTT.

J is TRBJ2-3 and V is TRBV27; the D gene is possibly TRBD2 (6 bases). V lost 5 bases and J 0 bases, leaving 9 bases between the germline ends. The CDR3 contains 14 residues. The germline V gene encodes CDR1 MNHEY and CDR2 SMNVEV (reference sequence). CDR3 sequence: CASSLRDSTDTQYF. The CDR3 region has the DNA TGTGCCAGCAGTCTGCGGGACAGCACAGATACGCAGTATTTT.

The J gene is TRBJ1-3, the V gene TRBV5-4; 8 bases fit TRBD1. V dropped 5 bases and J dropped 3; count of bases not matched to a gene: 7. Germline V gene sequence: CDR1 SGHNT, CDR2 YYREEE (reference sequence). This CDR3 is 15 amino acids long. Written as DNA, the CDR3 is TGTGCCAGCAGTCACCCAACAGGGGGTGGAAACACCATATATTTT. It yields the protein CASSHPTGGGNTIYF. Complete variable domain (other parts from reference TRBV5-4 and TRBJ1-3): ETGVTQSPTHLIKTRGQQVTLRCSSQSGHNTVSWYQQALGQGPQFIFQYYREEENGRGNFPPRFSGLQFPNYSSELNVNALELDDSALYLCASSHPTGGGNTIYFGEGSWLTVV.

The CDR3 spells CASSHDSGRWNTGELFF. The CDR3 region has the DNA TGTGCCAGCAGCCACGATAGCGGGAGGTGGAACACCGGGGAGCTGTTTTTT. The chain links TRBV3-1 (or the pseudogene TRBV3-2) to TRBJ2-2; 10 nucleotides line up with TRBD2. This CDR3 spans 17 amino acids. V trimming: 3 bases; J trimming: 1 base; junction bases outside the gene matches: 5. Germline CDR1 is LGHDT and CDR2 is YNNKEL (reference sequence).

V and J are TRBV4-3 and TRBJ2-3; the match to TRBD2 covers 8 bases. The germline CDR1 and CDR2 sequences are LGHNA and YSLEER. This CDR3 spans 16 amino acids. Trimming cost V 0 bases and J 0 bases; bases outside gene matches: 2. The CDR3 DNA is TGCGCCAGCAGCCAAGATAAGCGGGAGAGCACAGATACGCAGTATTTT. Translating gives CASSQDKRESTDTQYF.

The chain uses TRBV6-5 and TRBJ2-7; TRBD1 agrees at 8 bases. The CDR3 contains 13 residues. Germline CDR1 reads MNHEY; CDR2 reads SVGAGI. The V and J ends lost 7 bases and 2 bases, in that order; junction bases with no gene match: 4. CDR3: CASKTGVAYEQYF. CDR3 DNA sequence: TGTGCCAGCAAGACAGGGGTCGCCTACGAGCAGTACTTC.